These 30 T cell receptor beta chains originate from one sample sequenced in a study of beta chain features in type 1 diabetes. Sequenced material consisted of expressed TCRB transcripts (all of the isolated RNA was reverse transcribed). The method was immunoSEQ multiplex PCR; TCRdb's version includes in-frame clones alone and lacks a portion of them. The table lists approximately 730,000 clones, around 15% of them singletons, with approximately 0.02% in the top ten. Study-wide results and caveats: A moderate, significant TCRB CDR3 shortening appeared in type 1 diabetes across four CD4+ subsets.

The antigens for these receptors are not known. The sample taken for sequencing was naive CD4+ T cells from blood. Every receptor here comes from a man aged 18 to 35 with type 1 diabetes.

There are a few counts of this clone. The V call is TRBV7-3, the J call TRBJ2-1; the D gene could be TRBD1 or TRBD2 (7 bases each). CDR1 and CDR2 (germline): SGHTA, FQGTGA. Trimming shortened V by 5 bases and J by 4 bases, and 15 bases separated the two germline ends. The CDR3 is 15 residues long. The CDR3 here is CASSPRGGEYNEQFF. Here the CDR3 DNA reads TGTGCCAGCAGCCCCAGGGGGGGAGAATACAATGAGCAGTTCTTC. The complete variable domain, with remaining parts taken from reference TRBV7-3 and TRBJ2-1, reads GAGVSQTPSNKVTEKGKYVELRCDPISGHTALYWYRQSLGQGPEFLIYFQGTGAADDSGLPNDRFFAVRPEGSVSTLKIQRTERGDSAVYLCASSPRGGEYNEQFFGPGTRLTVL.

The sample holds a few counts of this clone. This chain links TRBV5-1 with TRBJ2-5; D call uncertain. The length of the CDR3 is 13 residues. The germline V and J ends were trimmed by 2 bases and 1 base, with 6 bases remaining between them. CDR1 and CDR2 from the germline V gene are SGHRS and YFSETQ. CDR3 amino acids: CASSLGFQETQYF. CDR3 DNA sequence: TGCGCCAGCAGCTTAGGATTCCAAGAGACCCAGTACTTC.

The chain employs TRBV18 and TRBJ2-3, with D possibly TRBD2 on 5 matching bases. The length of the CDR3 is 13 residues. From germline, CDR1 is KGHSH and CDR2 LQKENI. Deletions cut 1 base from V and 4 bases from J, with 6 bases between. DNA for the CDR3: TGTGCCAGCTCACCACGAGCGGCAGATACGCAGTATTTT. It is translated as CASSPRAADTQYF.

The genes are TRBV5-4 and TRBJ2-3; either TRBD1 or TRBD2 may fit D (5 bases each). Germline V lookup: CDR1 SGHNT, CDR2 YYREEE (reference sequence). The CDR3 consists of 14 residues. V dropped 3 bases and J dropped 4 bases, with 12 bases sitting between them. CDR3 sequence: CASSWMGDPDTQYF. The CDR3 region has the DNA TGTGCCAGCAGCTGGATGGGGGACCCAGATACGCAGTATTTT.

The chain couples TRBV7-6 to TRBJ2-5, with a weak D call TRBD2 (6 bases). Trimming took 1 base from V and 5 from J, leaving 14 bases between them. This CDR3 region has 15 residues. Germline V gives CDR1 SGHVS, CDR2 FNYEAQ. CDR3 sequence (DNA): TGTGCCAGCAGCTTAGGGGGACCCCGGGGGGAGACCCAGTACTTC. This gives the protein CASSLGGPRGETQYF.

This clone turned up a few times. CDR3 residues: CASSPGQGPSDTQYF. The CDR3 bases are TGCGCCAGCAGCCCGGGACAGGGGCCGTCGGATACGCAGTATTTT. The V and J genes are TRBV5-1 and TRBJ2-3, with 10 positions matching TRBD1. There are 15 residues in the CDR3. The trim removed 4 bases at V and 6 bases at J, leaving 8 bases unmatched. From germline, CDR1 is SGHRS and CDR2 YFSETQ.

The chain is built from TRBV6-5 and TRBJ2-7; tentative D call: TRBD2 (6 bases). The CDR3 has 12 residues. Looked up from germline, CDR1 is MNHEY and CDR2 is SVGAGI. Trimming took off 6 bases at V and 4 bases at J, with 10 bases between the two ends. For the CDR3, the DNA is TGTGCCAGCAGGACGGCGGGGTACGAGCAGTACTTC. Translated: CASRTAGYEQYF.

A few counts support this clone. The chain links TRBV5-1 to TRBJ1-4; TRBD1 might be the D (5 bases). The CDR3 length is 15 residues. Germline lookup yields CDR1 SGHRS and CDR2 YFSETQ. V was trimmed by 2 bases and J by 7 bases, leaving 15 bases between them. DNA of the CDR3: TGCGCCAGCAGCTTCGAGCAGGGAGCGGGTGAAAAACTGTTTTTT. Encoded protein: CASSFEQGAGEKLFF.

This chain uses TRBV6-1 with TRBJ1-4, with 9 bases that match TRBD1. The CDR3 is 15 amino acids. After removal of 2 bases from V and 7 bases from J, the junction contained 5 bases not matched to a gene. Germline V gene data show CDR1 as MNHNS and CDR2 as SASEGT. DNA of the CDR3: TGTGCCAGCAGTGAACCGGGACAGGGTAGTGAAAAACTGTTTTTT. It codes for CASSEPGQGSEKLFF.

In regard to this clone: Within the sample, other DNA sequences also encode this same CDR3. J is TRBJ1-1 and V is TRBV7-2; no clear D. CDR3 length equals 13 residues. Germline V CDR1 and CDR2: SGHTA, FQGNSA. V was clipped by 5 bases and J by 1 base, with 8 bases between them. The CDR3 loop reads CASSLTGNTEAFF. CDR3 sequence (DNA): TGTGCCAGCAGCCTGACGGGGAACACTGAAGCTTTCTTT.

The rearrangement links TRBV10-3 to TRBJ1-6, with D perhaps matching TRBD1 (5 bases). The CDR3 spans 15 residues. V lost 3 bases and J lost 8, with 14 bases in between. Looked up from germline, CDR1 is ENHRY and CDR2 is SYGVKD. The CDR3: CAISDLEGADSPLHF. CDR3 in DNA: TGTGCCATCAGTGACCTCGAAGGGGCGGATTCACCCCTCCACTTT.

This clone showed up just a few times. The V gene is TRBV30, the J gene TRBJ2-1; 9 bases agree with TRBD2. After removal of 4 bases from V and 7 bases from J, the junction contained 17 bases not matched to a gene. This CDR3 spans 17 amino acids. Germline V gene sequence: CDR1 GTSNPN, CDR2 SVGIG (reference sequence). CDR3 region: CAWTPLRRGGLANEQFF. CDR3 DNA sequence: TGTGCCTGGACTCCCCTTCGGCGGGGGGGCCTTGCGAATGAGCAGTTCTTC.

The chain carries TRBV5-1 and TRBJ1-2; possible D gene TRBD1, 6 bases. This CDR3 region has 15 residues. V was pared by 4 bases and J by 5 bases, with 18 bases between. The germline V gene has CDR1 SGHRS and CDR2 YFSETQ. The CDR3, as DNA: TGCGCCAGCAGCAACAGGGACCTCGGGGTTTATGGCTACACCTTC. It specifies CASSNRDLGVYGYTF.

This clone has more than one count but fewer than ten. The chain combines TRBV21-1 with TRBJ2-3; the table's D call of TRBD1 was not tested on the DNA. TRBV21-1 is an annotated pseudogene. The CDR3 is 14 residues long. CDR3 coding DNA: TGTGCCAGCAGCAAAGGTTGCAGGGATGGTACGCAGTATTTT. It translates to CASSKGCRDGTQYF.

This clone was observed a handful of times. The CDR3 DNA is TGTGCCTGGAGGTCCGGTGTGGGGACAGCTAACTATGGCTACACCTTC. Protein: CAWRSGVGTANYGYTF. The gene calls are TRBV30 and TRBJ1-2; TRBD1 agrees at 7 bases. The CDR3 is 16 residues long. Germline values: CDR1 GTSNPN, CDR2 SVGIG (reference sequence). After removal of 3 bases from V and 0 bases from J, the junction contained 10 bases not matched to a gene.

The CDR3 bases are TGTGCCAGCAGCTTTTGGCCGGGGGGCCGCGGAGCAGATACGCAGTATTTT. This translates into CASSFWPGGRGADTQYF. This chain joins TRBV5-4 and TRBJ2-3; D possibly corresponds to TRBD2 (7 bases). Trimming took 2 bases from V and 4 from J, leaving 20 bases between them. The CDR3 contains 17 residues. Germline CDR1 is SGHNT and CDR2 is YYREEE (reference sequence).

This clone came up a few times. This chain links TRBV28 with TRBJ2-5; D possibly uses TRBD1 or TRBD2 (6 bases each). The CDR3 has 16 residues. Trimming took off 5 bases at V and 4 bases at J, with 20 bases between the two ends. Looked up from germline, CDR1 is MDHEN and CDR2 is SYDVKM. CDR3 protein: CASSQNRGGTGETQYF. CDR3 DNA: TGTGCCAGCAGTCAAAATCGAGGGGGGACCGGAGAGACCCAGTACTTC.

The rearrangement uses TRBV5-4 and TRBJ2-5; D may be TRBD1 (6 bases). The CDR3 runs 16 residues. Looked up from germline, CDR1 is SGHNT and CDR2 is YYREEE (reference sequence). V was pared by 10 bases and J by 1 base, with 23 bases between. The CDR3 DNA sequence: TGTGCCTGCTCGGAGTCAACAGGGTATGGCCAAGAGACCCAGTACTTC. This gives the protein CACSESTGYGQETQYF.

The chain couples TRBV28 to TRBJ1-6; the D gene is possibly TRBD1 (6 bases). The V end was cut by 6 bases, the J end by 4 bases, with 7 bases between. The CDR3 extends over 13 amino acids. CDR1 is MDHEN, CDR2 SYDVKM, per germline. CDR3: CASRGQYNSPLHF. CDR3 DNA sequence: TGTGCCAGCAGAGGACAGTATAATTCACCCCTCCACTTT. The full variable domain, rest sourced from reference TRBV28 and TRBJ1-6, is DVKVTQSSRYLVKRTGEKVFLECVQDMDHENMFWYRQDPGLGLRLIYFSYDVKMKEKGDIPEGYSVSREKKERFSLILESASTNQTSMYLCASRGQYNSPLHFGNGTRLTVT.

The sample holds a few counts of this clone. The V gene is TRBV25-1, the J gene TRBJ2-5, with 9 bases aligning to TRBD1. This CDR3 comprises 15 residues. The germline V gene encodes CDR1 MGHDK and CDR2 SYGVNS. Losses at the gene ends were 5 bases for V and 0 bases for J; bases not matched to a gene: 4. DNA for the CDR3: TGTGCCAGCAGTCCAGGACAGGGGTACCAAGAGACCCAGTACTTC. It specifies CASSPGQGYQETQYF.

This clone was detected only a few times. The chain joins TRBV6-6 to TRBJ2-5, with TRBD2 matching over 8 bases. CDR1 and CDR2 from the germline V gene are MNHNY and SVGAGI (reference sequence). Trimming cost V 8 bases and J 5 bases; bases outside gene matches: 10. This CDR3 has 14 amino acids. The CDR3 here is CASRISGEGETQYF. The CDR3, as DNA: TGTGCCAGCCGTATTAGCGGGGAGGGCGAGACCCAGTACTTC.

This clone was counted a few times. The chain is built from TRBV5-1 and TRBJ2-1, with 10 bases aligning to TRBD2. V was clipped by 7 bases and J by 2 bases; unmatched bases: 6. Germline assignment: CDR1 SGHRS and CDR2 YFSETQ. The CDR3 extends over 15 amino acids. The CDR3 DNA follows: TGCGCCAGCCAGAATAGCGGGGGGCCCTACAATGAGCAGTTCTTC. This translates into CASQNSGGPYNEQFF.

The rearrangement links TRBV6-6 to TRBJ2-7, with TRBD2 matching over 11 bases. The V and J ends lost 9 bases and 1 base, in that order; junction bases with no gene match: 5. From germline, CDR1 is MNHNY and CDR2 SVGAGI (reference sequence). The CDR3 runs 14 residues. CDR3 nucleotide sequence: TGTGCCAGTGTACTAGCGGGGGAGTCCTACGAGCAGTACTTC. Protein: CASVLAGESYEQYF.

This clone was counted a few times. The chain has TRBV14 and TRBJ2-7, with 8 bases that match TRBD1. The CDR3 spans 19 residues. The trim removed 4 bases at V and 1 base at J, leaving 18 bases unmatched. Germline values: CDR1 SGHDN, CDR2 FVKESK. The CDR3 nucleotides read TGTGCCAGCAGCCGGAGCGGCCGGGACAGGACTTATCGATCCTACGAGCAGTACTTC. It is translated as CASSRSGRDRTYRSYEQYF.

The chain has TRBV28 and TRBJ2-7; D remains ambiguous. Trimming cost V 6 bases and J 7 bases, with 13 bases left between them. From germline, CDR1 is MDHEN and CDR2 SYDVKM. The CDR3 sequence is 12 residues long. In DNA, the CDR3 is TGTGCCAGCAGGCACTCCCAGTTGGAGCAGTACTTC. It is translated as CASRHSQLEQYF.

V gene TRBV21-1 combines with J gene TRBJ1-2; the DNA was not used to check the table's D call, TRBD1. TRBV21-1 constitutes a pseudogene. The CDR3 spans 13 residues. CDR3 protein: CASSKPADCGYTF. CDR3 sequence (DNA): TGTGCCAGCAGCAAGCCCGCAGATTGTGGCTACACCTTC.

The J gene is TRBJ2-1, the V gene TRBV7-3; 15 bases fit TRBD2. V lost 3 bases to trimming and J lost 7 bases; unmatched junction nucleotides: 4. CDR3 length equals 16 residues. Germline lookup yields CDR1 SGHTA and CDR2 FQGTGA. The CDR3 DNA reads TGTGCCAGCAGCTTCAGAGGGACTAGCGGGGGGAATGAGCAGTTCTTC. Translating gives CASSFRGTSGGNEQFF. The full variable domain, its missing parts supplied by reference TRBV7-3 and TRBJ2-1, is GAGVSQTPSNKVTEKGKYVELRCDPISGHTALYWYRQSLGQGPEFLIYFQGTGAADDSGLPNDRFFAVRPEGSVSTLKIQRTERGDSAVYLCASSFRGTSGGNEQFFGPGTRLTVL.

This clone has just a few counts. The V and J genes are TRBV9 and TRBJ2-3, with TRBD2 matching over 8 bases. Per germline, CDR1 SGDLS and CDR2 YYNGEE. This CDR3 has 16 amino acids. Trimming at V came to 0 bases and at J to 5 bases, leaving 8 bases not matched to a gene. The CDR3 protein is CASSVAGGQSGDTQYF. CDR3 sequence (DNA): TGTGCCAGCAGCGTAGCGGGGGGGCAAAGTGGAGATACGCAGTATTTT.

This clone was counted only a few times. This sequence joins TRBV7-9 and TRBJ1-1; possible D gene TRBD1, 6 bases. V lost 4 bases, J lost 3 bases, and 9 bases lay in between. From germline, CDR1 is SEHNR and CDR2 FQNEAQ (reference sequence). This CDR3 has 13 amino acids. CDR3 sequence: CASSSDSYTEAFF. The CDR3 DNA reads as TGTGCCAGCAGCTCGGACAGTTACACTGAAGCTTTCTTT.

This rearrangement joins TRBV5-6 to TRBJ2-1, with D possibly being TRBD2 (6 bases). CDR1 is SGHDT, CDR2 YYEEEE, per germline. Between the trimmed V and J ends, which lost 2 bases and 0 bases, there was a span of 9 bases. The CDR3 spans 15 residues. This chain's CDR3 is CASSFDGSSYNEQFF. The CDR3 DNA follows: TGTGCCAGCAGCTTTGACGGGAGCTCCTACAATGAGCAGTTCTTC. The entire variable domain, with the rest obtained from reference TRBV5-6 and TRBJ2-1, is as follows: DAGVTQSPTHLIKTRGQQVTLRCSPKSGHDTVSWYQQALGQGPQFIFQYYEEEERQRGNFPDRFSGHQFPNYSSELNVNALLLGDSALYLCASSFDGSSYNEQFFGPGTRLTVL.